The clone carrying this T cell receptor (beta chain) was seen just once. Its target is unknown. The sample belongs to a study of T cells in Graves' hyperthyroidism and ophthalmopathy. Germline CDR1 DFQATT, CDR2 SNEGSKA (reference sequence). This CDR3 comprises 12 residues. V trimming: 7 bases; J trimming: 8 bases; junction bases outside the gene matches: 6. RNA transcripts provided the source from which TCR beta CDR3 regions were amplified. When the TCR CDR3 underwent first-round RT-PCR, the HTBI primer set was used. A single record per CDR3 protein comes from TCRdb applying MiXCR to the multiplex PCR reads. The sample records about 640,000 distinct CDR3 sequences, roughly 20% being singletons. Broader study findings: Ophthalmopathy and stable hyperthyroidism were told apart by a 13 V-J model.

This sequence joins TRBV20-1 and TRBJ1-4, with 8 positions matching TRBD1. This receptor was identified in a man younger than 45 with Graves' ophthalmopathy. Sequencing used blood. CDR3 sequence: CSGQGAREKLFF. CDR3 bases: TGCAGTGGTCAGGGGGCGAGAGAAAAACTGTTTTTT.